Listed below are T cell receptor beta chains from one sample, sequenced in a study of regulatory T cells in long-lasting Graves disease. Using its own MiXCR run on the multiplex PCR reads, TCRdb lists one record per CDR3 protein. The table lists roughly 560,000 distinct CDR3 sequences, around 13% of them singletons. These data were also reused for a study on T cells in Graves' hyperthyroidism and ophthalmopathy.

Source: peripheral blood mononuclear cells (PBMCs), taken at new diagnosis, from a patient treated with antithyroid drugs. These receptors all come from a woman between 25 and 40 years old with Graves disease. Each CDR3 is given with its conserved first and last residue. The D gene is left open where the match is weak. Clone size appears in some rows only: once, few, many, or a class for an expanded clone.

few	14	TRBV2	TRBD1	TRBJ2-7	CASSGGRGRAEQYF	TGTGCCAGCAGCGGGGGCAGGGGGCGCGCGGAGCAGTACTTC
many	16	TRBV11-2	TRBD2	TRBJ2-1	CASSLGEGSSYNEQFF	TGTGCCAGCAGCTTAGGGGAGGGAAGCTCCTACAATGAGCAGTTCTTC
.	12	TRBV24-1	TRBD1	TRBJ1-2	CATSDWTGGYTF	TGTGCCACCAGTGATTGGACAGGGGGCTATACCTTC
.	16	TRBV7-2	TRBD2	TRBJ2-1	CASSDPGLAAYNEQFF	TGTGCCAGCAGCGACCCGGGACTAGCGGCCTACAATGAGCAGTTCTTC
few	16	TRBV11-3	TRBD1	TRBJ2-1	CASSQGQGFPHNEQFF	TGTGCCAGCAGCCAGGGACAGGGATTCCCCCACAATGAGCAGTTCTTC
many	15	TRBV2	.	TRBJ1-5	CASSASGYSNQPQHF	TGTGCCAGCAGTGCTAGCGGATATAGCAATCAGCCCCAGCATTTT
many	14	TRBV20-1	.	TRBJ2-1	CSARVSELAPEQFF	TGCAGTGCTAGAGTTTCCGAACTAGCACCTGAGCAGTTCTTC
many	14	TRBV6-1	.	TRBJ1-6	CASSRDPYNSPLHF	TGTGCCAGCAGTCGAGACCCCTATAATTCACCCCTCCACTTT
many	14	TRBV25-1	.	TRBJ1-1	CASSELGRGDEAFF	TGTGCCAGCAGTGAATTGGGACGGGGGGATGAAGCTTTCTTT
many	16	TRBV11-3	.	TRBJ2-1	CASSPRAHTPYNEQFF	TGTGCCAGCAGCCCCAGGGCCCATACCCCTTACAATGAGCAGTTCTTC
.	15	TRBV2	.	TRBJ1-1	CASSEAGHPNTEAFF	TGTGCCAGCAGTGAGGCGGGACACCCAAACACTGAAGCTTTCTTT
.	18	TRBV14	TRBD2	TRBJ2-1	CASSQKLLASGRAGEQFF	TGTGCCAGCAGCCAAAAGTTGTTGGCTAGCGGGAGGGCCGGGGAGCAGTTCTTC
many	14	TRBV6-5	.	TRBJ1-6	CASSLGRPNSPLHF	TGTGCCAGCAGTTTGGGCAGACCTAATTCACCCCTCCACTTT
many	12	TRBV7-3	.	TRBJ2-7	CASILTVYEQYF	TGTGCCAGCATCCTGACGGTCTACGAGCAGTACTTC
many	12	TRBV11-2	.	TRBJ2-5	CASSLFRETQYF	TGTGCCAGCAGTTTGTTTCGGGAGACCCAGTACTTC
.	15	TRBV6-1	.	TRBJ2-7	CASSEGRQRTYEQYF	TGTGCCAGCAGTGAAGGACGTCAGAGGACCTACGAGCAGTACTTC
many	12	TRBV29-1	TRBD1	TRBJ2-5	CSVRQGWETQYF	TGCAGCGTCCGACAGGGCTGGGAGACCCAGTACTTC
.	18	TRBV6-2/TRBV6-3	TRBD2	TRBJ2-5	CASSYRWTSGRAGETQYF	TGTGCCAGCAGTTATAGGTGGACTAGCGGGAGGGCCGGGGAGACCCAGTACTTC
many	14	TRBV27	.	TRBJ1-6	CASSWWGDNSPLHF	TGTGCCAGCAGCTGGTGGGGTGATAATTCACCCCTCCACTTT
many	16	TRBV11-2	.	TRBJ2-2	CASSPGGFRATGELFF	TGTGCCAGCAGCCCGGGTGGGTTCAGGGCAACCGGGGAGCTGTTTTTT
.	13	TRBV6-1	.	TRBJ1-1	CASTGVRGTEAFF	TGTGCCAGCACAGGGGTGCGTGGCACTGAAGCTTTCTTT
many	15	TRBV19	.	TRBJ2-5	CASSPRGGGAETQYF	TGTGCCAGTAGTCCCAGGGGAGGGGGCGCGGAGACCCAGTACTTC
many	15	TRBV2	TRBD1	TRBJ1-4	CASSAQTGTAEKLFF	TGTGCCAGCAGTGCCCAGACCGGGACAGCTGAAAAACTGTTTTTT
many	14	TRBV10-3	.	TRBJ2-7	CAISERQGGYEQYF	TGTGCCATCAGTGAACGGCAGGGGGGTTACGAGCAGTACTTC
many	13	TRBV28	.	TRBJ1-2	CASSLWGGGGYTF	TGTGCCAGCAGTTTATGGGGGGGAGGTGGCTACACCTTC
once	17	TRBV7-2	.	TRBJ2-7	CASSRYSGPPSSYEQYF	TGTGCCAGCAGCCGCTATTCAGGGCCTCCGAGCTCCTACGAGCAGTACTTC
many	15	TRBV30	TRBD1	TRBJ2-1	CAWSPGTGGYNEQFF	TGTGCCTGGAGCCCCGGGACAGGGGGCTACAATGAGCAGTTCTTC
many	16	TRBV27	.	TRBJ2-3	CASSLRAIGLTDTQYF	TGTGCCAGCAGTCTCAGAGCCATTGGGCTCACAGATACGCAGTATTTT
.	18	TRBV7-9	TRBD1	TRBJ1-4	CASSLVPWTGDYNEKLFF	TGTGCCAGCAGCTTAGTCCCTTGGACAGGGGACTATAATGAAAAACTGTTTTTT
many	13	TRBV7-9	.	TRBJ1-4	CASSLDQQQKLFF	TGTGCCAGCAGCTTAGACCAACAGCAAAAACTGTTTTTT
.	18	TRBV20-1	.	TRBJ2-3	CSARDNWGGTVVPDTQYF	TGCAGTGCTAGAGATAATTGGGGAGGGACAGTCGTCCCAGATACGCAGTATTTT
.	14	TRBV5-1	.	TRBJ1-5	CASSLTGPHQPQHF	TGCGCCAGCAGCTTGACAGGCCCCCATCAGCCCCAGCATTTT
.	14	TRBV28	.	TRBJ2-2	CASTTHGGFGELFF	TGTGCCAGCACTACCCACGGGGGTTTCGGGGAGCTGTTTTTT
many	15	TRBV20-1	.	TRBJ2-7	CSARDSGTQTYEQYF	TGCAGTGCTAGAGATTCAGGGACGCAGACCTACGAGCAGTACTTC
many	12	TRBV7-9	.	TRBJ1-1	CASGRAMAEAFF	TGTGCCAGCGGCAGGGCGATGGCTGAAGCTTTCTTT
many	13	TRBV20-1	.	TRBJ1-6	CSAILHRNSPLHF	TGCAGTGCTATATTACACCGGAATTCACCCCTCCACTTT
many	14	TRBV28	.	TRBJ2-5	CASNIRGEGETQYF	TGTGCCAGCAACATCCGAGGAGAGGGAGAGACCCAGTACTTC
.	13	TRBV30	.	TRBJ1-2	CAWSVQEGLGYTF	TGTGCCTGGAGTGTACAAGAAGGGTTGGGCTACACCTTC
many	15	TRBV20-1	TRBD2	TRBJ2-1	CSARSAGGANNEQFF	TGCAGTGCTAGATCAGCGGGAGGTGCAAACAATGAGCAGTTCTTC
.	15	TRBV5-4	TRBD1	TRBJ1-1	CASSTTGALNTEAFF	TGTGCCAGCAGCACAACAGGGGCCCTCAACACTGAAGCTTTCTTT
many	18	TRBV11-2	TRBD2	TRBJ2-5	CASSYRLGLAGVGETQYF	TGTGCCAGCAGCTACCGACTAGGACTAGCGGGAGTAGGAGAGACCCAGTACTTC
many	15	TRBV5-1	TRBD2	TRBJ2-4	CASRMGGTRGNIQYF	TGCGCCAGCAGAATGGGGGGGACCCGGGGGAACATTCAGTACTTC
.	16	TRBV3-1	TRBD2	TRBJ2-2	CASSLGLAGAPGELFF	TGTGCCAGCAGCTTGGGACTAGCGGGAGCCCCCGGGGAGCTGTTTTTT
few	16	TRBV7-9	.	TRBJ2-1	CASSLALGVPYNEQFF	TGTGCCAGCAGCTTAGCGCTGGGGGTCCCCTACAATGAGCAGTTCTTC
few	15	TRBV20-1	TRBD2	TRBJ2-7	CSASSPSGRAHEQYF	TGCAGTGCGAGTTCCCCCAGCGGGAGGGCCCACGAGCAGTACTTC
few	13	TRBV25-1	.	TRBJ2-7	CASSDWGNYEQYF	TGTGCCAGCAGTGATTGGGGCAACTACGAGCAGTACTTC
many	14	TRBV3-1	.	TRBJ2-4	CASSQASGRNIQYF	TGTGCCAGCAGCCAAGCTTCGGGTCGAAACATTCAGTACTTC
.	14	TRBV30	TRBD1	TRBJ1-2	CARGEGQANYGYTF	TGTGCCCGGGGGGAGGGACAGGCTAACTATGGCTACACCTTC
many	14	TRBV6-5	.	TRBJ1-4	CASSYLRHGEKLFF	TGTGCCAGCAGTTACCTACGACACGGTGAAAAACTGTTTTTT
.	13	TRBV5-1	.	TRBJ1-2	CASRTGEAYGYTF	TGCGCCAGCAGGACGGGGGAGGCCTATGGCTACACCTTC
many	18	TRBV25-1	TRBD1	TRBJ2-7	CASSEWVGGQGSSYEQYF	TGTGCCAGCAGTGAATGGGTGGGTGGACAGGGAAGCTCCTACGAGCAGTACTTC
many	17	TRBV14	TRBD2	TRBJ2-1	CASSQDTAGVRYNEQFF	TGTGCCAGCAGCCAAGACACAGCGGGAGTGCGGTACAATGAGCAGTTCTTC
many	15	TRBV18	.	TRBJ1-5	CASSPPWQSNQPQHF	TGTGCCAGCTCACCACCTTGGCAGAGCAATCAGCCCCAGCATTTT
few	16	TRBV5-1	TRBD2	TRBJ2-1	CASSLFTSGSYNEQFF	TGCGCCAGCAGCTTGTTCACTAGCGGCTCCTACAATGAGCAGTTCTTC